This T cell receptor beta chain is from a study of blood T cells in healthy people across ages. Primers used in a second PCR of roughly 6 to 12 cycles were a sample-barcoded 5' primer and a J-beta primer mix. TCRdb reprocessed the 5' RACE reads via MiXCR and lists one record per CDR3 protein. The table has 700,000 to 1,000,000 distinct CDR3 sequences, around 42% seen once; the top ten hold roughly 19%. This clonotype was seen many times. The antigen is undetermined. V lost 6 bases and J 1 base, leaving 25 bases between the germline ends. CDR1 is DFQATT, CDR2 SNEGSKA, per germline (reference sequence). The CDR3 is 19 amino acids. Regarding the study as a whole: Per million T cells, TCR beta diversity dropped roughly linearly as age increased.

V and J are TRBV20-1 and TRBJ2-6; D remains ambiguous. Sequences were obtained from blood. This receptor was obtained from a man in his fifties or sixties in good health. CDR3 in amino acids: CSAPSPMWDTPSGANVLTF. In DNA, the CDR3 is TGCAGTGCCCCCTCCCCCATGTGGGATACCCCGTCTGGGGCCAACGTCCTGACTTTC.